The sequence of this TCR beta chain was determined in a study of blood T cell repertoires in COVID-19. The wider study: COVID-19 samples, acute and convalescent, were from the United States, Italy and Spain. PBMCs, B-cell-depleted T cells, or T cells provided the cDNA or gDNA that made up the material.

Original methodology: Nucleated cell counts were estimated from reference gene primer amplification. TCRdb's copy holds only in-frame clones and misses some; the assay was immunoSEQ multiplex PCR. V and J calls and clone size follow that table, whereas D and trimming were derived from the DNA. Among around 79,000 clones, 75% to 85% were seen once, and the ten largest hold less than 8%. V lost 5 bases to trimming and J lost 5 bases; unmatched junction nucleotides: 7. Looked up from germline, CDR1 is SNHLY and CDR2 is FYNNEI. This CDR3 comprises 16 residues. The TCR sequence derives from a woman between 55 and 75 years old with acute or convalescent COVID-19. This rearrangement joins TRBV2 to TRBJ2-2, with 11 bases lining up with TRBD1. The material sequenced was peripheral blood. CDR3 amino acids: CASSRDRGSGTGELFF. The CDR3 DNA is TGTGCCAGCAGTCGGGACAGGGGGTCGGGGACCGGGGAGCTGTTTTTT. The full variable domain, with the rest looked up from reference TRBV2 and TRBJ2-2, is EPEVTQTPSHQVTQMGQEVILRCVPISNHLYFYWYRQILGQKVEFLVSFYNNEISEKSEIFDDQFSVERPDGSNFTLKIRSTKLEDSAMYFCASSRDRGSGTGELFFGEGSRLTVL.